This entry lists 27 T cell receptor beta chains sequenced from one sample in a study of shared clonotypes between healthy human individuals. Clones were sequenced by immunoSEQ multiplex PCR, and TCRdb holds only the in-frame ones, with some missing. The data show around 1,100,000 clones, 77% seen once. Material for sequencing was memory CD4+ T cells from PBMCs. Subset indicated: CD45RA-negative fraction. The receptor set was obtained from a man aged 18 to 30 in good health. Some clones in this sample may be carry-over from other donors' samples.

The table lists this clone with a count of one. V is TRBV10-3 and J is TRBJ2-1; 9 nucleotides match TRBD2. CDR1 and CDR2 from the germline V gene are ENHRY and SYGVKD. This CDR3 contains 16 residues. Germline trimming cut 0 bases from V and 5 bases from J; bases unmatched to any gene: 5. CDR3 in DNA: TGTGCCATCAGTGAGTCGTTGACTAGCGGTAACAATGAGCAGTTCTTC. Residues: CAISESLTSGNNEQFF.

The gene calls are TRBV4-1 and TRBJ1-2, with D possibly TRBD1 on 6 matching bases. The germline V gene has CDR1 MGHRA and CDR2 YSYEKL. This CDR3 has 16 amino acids. The ends were cut back, 0 bases at V and 4 bases at J, with 15 bases in the middle. The CDR3 sequence: CASSQERRGSGYGYTF. The CDR3 DNA follows: TGCGCCAGCAGCCAAGAACGCAGGGGTAGTGGCTATGGCTACACCTTC.

The J gene is TRBJ2-7, the V gene TRBV30; perhaps TRBD2 as D (6 bases). Trimming took 2 bases from V and 4 from J, leaving 18 bases between them. The CDR3 sequence is 15 residues long. CDR1 and CDR2 (germline): GTSNPN, SVGIG (reference sequence). CDR3 residues: CAWSWETGGRYEQYF. Written as DNA, the CDR3 is TGTGCCTGGAGTTGGGAAACAGGAGGGCGATACGAGCAGTACTTC.

The sample holds a few counts of this clone. The chain combines TRBV29-1 with TRBJ2-5, with TRBD2 as a possible D gene (6 bases). This CDR3 region has 12 residues. The germline V and J ends were trimmed by 7 bases and 1 base, with 10 bases remaining between them. Germline values: CDR1 SQVTM, CDR2 ANQGSEA. This CDR3 is CSALSGQETQYF. CDR3 bases: TGCAGCGCCCTTAGCGGCCAAGAGACCCAGTACTTC.

The chain couples TRBV27 to TRBJ2-7; 7 bases agree with TRBD1. In germline, CDR1 is MNHEY, CDR2 SMNVEV (reference sequence). The length of the CDR3 is 16 residues. Germline trimming cut 5 bases from V and 6 bases from J; bases unmatched to any gene: 16. This CDR3 is CASSLLTNRGVSEQYF. CDR3 sequence (DNA): TGTGCCAGCAGTCTCCTCACAAACAGGGGAGTCAGCGAGCAGTACTTC.

In its sample, this clone was seen many times. V is TRBV27 and J is TRBJ2-1; D is tentatively TRBD1 or TRBD2 (6 bases each). Trimming cost V 6 bases and J 0 bases, with 21 bases left between them. This CDR3 contains 18 residues. CDR1 is MNHEY, CDR2 SMNVEV, per germline (reference sequence). Here the CDR3 reads CASRQNRGAGLSYNEQFF. The CDR3 DNA reads TGTGCCAGCAGACAAAATAGGGGGGCGGGCCTCTCCTACAATGAGCAGTTCTTC.

This clone appeared a single time. V usage is TRBV2 and J usage is TRBJ2-2, with D perhaps TRBD2 (6 bases). Trimming cost V 1 base and J 2 bases, with 11 bases left between them. From germline, CDR1 is SNHLY and CDR2 FYNNEI. The CDR3 is 16 residues long. CDR3 coding DNA: TGTGCCAGCAGTGAAGATATAGCGGCAAACACCGGGGAGCTGTTTTTT. Translation gives CASSEDIAANTGELFF.

The V call is TRBV5-6, the J call TRBJ1-5; TRBD1 aligns across 8 bases. Germline V gives CDR1 SGHDT, CDR2 YYEEEE. With V trimmed by 1 base and J by 2 bases, 11 bases remained unmatched. The CDR3 sequence is 18 residues long. CDR3 protein: CASSLITGGGWGNQPQHF. The CDR3 nucleotides read TGTGCCAGCAGCTTGATCACAGGGGGTGGCTGGGGCAATCAGCCCCAGCATTTT.

There are a few counts of this clone. The rearrangement joins TRBV13 to TRBJ2-5; TRBD1 aligns across 9 bases. Looked up from germline, CDR1 is PRHDT and CDR2 is FYEKMQ (reference sequence). Trimming removed 5 bases from V and 4 bases from J; junction bases left unmatched: 8. There are 15 residues in the CDR3. CDR3 protein: CASSRGQGAVETQYF. CDR3 DNA sequence: TGTGCCAGCAGCAGGGGACAGGGAGCGGTAGAGACCCAGTACTTC.

This chain joins TRBV18 and TRBJ2-1; D tentatively reads TRBD1 or TRBD2 (6 bases each). The V end was cut by 6 bases, the J end by 5 bases, with 17 bases between. The CDR3 spans 15 residues. Germline loops: CDR1 KGHSH, CDR2 LQKENI. In DNA, the CDR3 is TGTGCCAGCTCCCGGGGGCAGGGGCACGACAATGAGCAGTTCTTC. It is translated as CASSRGQGHDNEQFF.

This rearrangement joins TRBV27 to TRBJ2-1, with 7 bases matching TRBD2. The CDR3 sequence is 12 residues long. CDR1 is MNHEY, CDR2 SMNVEV, per germline (reference sequence). J lost 12 bases, V lost 2 bases, and 4 bases had no gene match. The CDR3 loop reads CASSLMGGGQFF. In DNA form, the CDR3 reads TGTGCCAGCAGTTTAATGGGCGGGGGGCAGTTCTTC.

Concerning this clone: This sample also contains other DNA sequences that code for the same CDR3. This chain joins TRBV18 and TRBJ2-6; no clear D gene. V lost 0 bases, J lost 4 bases, and 4 bases lay in between. The germline CDR1 and CDR2 sequences are KGHSH and LQKENI. The CDR3 consists of 14 residues. The CDR3 is CASSPPAGANVLTF. In DNA form, the CDR3 reads TGTGCCAGCTCACCACCGGCCGGGGCCAACGTCCTGACTTTC.

As DNA, the CDR3 is TGTGCCAGCAGCTGGCGGACGGATTATGGCTACACCTTC. Its protein is CASSWRTDYGYTF. The genes are TRBV7-2 and TRBJ1-2; D ambiguous. The ends were cut back, 4 bases at V and 5 bases at J, with 11 bases in the middle. Germline V gene sequence: CDR1 SGHTA, CDR2 FQGNSA. This CDR3 region has 13 residues.

Regarding this clone: The same CDR3 also results from other DNA sequences found in this sample. The chain joins TRBV5-1 to TRBJ2-7; D perhaps matches TRBD1 (6 bases). The germline V gene has CDR1 SGHRS and CDR2 YFSETQ. Trimming pared 3 bases from V and 3 bases from J, leaving 10 bases between. This CDR3 has 13 amino acids. The CDR3 region is CASSSGQLYEQYF. DNA for the CDR3: TGCGCCAGCAGCTCGGGACAACTCTACGAGCAGTACTTC.

On this clone: A far larger clone is a single base away, which makes a read error likely. The rearrangement uses TRBV7-8 and TRBJ1-1; D possibly corresponds to TRBD1 (5 bases). Germline CDR1 SGHVS, CDR2 FQNEAQ. Trimming pared 2 bases from V and 3 bases from J, leaving 7 bases between. The length of the CDR3 is 13 residues. CDR3: CASSLTGDTEAFF. CDR3 nucleotide sequence: TGTGCCAGCAGCTTAACGGGGGACACTGAAGCTTTCTTT.

This clone was detected only once. The gene calls are TRBV25-1 and TRBJ2-4; 9 bases fit TRBD1. There are 15 residues in the CDR3. Looked up from germline, CDR1 is MGHDK and CDR2 is SYGVNS. Germline trimming cut 4 bases from V and 3 bases from J; bases unmatched to any gene: 4. The DNA for the CDR3 is TGTGCCAGCAGTGCCTCGGGACAGGGCAAAAACATTCAGTACTTC. This translates into CASSASGQGKNIQYF. Full variable domain (remainder filled in from reference TRBV25-1 and TRBJ2-4): EADIYQTPRYLVIGTGKKITLECSQTMGHDKMYWYQQDPGMELHLIHYSYGVNSTEKGDLSSESTVSRIRTEHFPLTLESARPSHTSQYLCASSASGQGKNIQYFGAGTRLSVL.

This chain joins TRBV2 and TRBJ2-7; D is ambiguous. Germline values: CDR1 SNHLY, CDR2 FYNNEI. The length of the CDR3 is 11 residues. Trimming left V 4 bases short and J 3 bases short, with 4 bases between. CDR3 loop: CASSGHYEQYF. In nucleotides, the CDR3 is TGTGCCAGCAGTGGACACTACGAGCAGTACTTC. The variable domain in full, completed from reference TRBV2 and TRBJ2-7, reads EPEVTQTPSHQVTQMGQEVILRCVPISNHLYFYWYRQILGQKVEFLVSFYNNEISEKSEIFDDQFSVERPDGSNFTLKIRSTKLEDSAMYFCASSGHYEQYFGPGTRLTVT.

V is TRBV7-2 and J is TRBJ2-7; 8 nucleotides agree with TRBD2. Germline V gene lookup returns CDR1 SGHTA and CDR2 FQGNSA. The CDR3 runs to 16 residues. V lost 4 bases, J lost 2 bases, and 10 bases stayed unmatched. Here the CDR3 reads CASSSGVGGRTYEQYF. CDR3 in DNA: TGTGCCAGCAGCTCGGGGGTTGGCGGGAGGACCTACGAGCAGTACTTC.

The genes are TRBV30 and TRBJ1-2; no reliable D call. Per the germline V gene, CDR1 is GTSNPN and CDR2 is SVGIG (reference sequence). The germline V and J ends were trimmed by 4 bases and 8 bases, with 20 bases remaining between them. The CDR3 loop spans 14 amino acids. The CDR3 DNA sequence: TGTGCCTGGAATTTGCGAGGCTATAGTACCGGCTACACCTTC. Its protein is CAWNLRGYSTGYTF. The full variable domain, rest sourced from reference TRBV30 and TRBJ1-2, is SQTIHQWPATLVQPVGSPLSLECTVEGTSNPNLYWYRQAAGRGLQLLFYSVGIGQISSEVPQNLSASRPQDRQFILSSKKLLLSDSGFYLCAWNLRGYSTGYTFGSGTRLTVV.

The chain employs TRBV30 and TRBJ2-7, with TRBD2 as a possible D gene (5 bases). The germline gives CDR1 GTSNPN, CDR2 SVGIG (reference sequence). The CDR3 covers 13 residues. V lost 1 base and J 6 bases, leaving 13 bases between the germline ends. In DNA, the CDR3 is TGTGCCTGGAGTGAGTACTCCGGGGTCGAGCAGTACTTC. Protein product: CAWSEYSGVEQYF.

Turning to this clone: The same CDR3 arises from other DNA sequences in this sample as well. V is TRBV29-1 and J is TRBJ1-6; 9 positions agree with TRBD1. This CDR3 has 13 residues. Germline CDR1 reads SQVTM; CDR2 reads ANQGSEA. Trimming at V came to 5 bases and at J to 8 bases, leaving 4 bases not matched to a gene. CDR3 sequence (DNA): TGCAGCGTTCTGACAGGGGGTGATTCACCCCTCCACTTT. It specifies CSVLTGGDSPLHF.

This chain joins TRBV2 and TRBJ2-3; 7 bases match TRBD1. CDR3 length equals 14 residues. The germline CDR1 and CDR2 sequences are SNHLY and FYNNEI. V dropped 4 bases and J dropped 5; count of bases not matched to a gene: 6. The CDR3 coding sequence is TGTGCCAGCAGTGTTTTCGCAGGGGGAGATACGCAGTATTTT. This encodes CASSVFAGGDTQYF.

The gene calls are TRBV4-2 and TRBJ1-2; D is unresolved. The CDR3 loop spans 11 amino acids. The V gene lost 0 bases and the J gene lost 8 bases, with 4 bases spanning the gap. CDR1 LGHNA and CDR2 YNFKEQ come from the germline V gene. CDR3 nucleotides: TGTGCCAGCAGCCAAGATCTGGGCTACACCTTC. Encoded protein: CASSQDLGYTF.

Only a few counts were recorded for this clone. The chain combines TRBV30 with TRBJ1-5; no clear D. This CDR3 is built from 13 residues. The V gene lost 1 base and the J gene lost 4 bases, with 8 bases spanning the gap. CDR1 and CDR2 (germline): GTSNPN, SVGIG (reference sequence). DNA of the CDR3: TGTGCCTGGAGTGAGACCAGAAATCAGCCCCAGCATTTT. Translation gives CAWSETRNQPQHF.

CDR3 nucleotide sequence: TGCGCCAGCAGCTTGGCCGCAGGGGGGAACACCGGGGAGCTGTTTTTT. The encoded protein is CASSLAAGGNTGELFF. The genes are TRBV5-1 and TRBJ2-2; 7 bases map to TRBD1. Germline CDR1 and CDR2: SGHRS and YFSETQ. The CDR3 totals 16 residues. V lost 0 bases, J lost 1 base, and 3 bases stayed unmatched.

Details on this clone: This may come from a read error, since a much larger clone is one base off. The V gene is TRBV5-1, the J gene TRBJ2-3, with TRBD2 matching 10 bases. In germline, CDR1 is SGHRS, CDR2 YFSETQ. CDR3 length: 15 amino acids. V was clipped by 4 bases and J by 1 base; unmatched bases: 3. The CDR3 protein is CASSGAGGGTDTQYF. In nucleotides, the CDR3 is TGCGCCAGCAGCGGAGCGGGAGGGGGCACAGATACGCAGTATTTT.

The rearrangement uses TRBV18 and TRBJ2-7, with a weak D call TRBD1 (6 bases). The CDR3 is 14 amino acids. V gave up 3 bases and J gave up 2 bases, with 11 bases separating them. Germline V lookup: CDR1 KGHSH, CDR2 LQKENI. CDR3 residues: CASSPGASPYEQYF. In nucleotides, the CDR3 is TGTGCCAGCTCACCGGGGGCCTCCCCCTACGAGCAGTACTTC. Using reference TRBV18 and TRBJ2-7 for the parts outside the CDR3, the full variable domain is NAGVMQNPRHLVRRRGQEARLRCSPMKGHSHVYWYRQLPEEGLKFMVYLQKENIIDESGMPKERFSAEFPKEGPSILRIQQVVRGDSAAYFCASSPGASPYEQYFGPGTRLTVT.